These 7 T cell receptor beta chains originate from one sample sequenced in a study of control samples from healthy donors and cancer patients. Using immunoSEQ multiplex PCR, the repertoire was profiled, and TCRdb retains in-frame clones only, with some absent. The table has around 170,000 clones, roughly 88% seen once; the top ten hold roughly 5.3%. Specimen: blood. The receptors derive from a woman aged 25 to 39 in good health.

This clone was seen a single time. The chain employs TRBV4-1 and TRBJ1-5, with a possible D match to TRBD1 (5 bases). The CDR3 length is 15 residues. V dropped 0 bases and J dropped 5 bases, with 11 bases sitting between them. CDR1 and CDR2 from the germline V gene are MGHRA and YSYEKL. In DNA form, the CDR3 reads TGCGCCAGCAGCCAAGATAGGGGAGGCTATCAGCCCCAGCATTTT. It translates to CASSQDRGGYQPQHF.

The CDR3 region has the DNA TGTGCCACCGAGGGGGGCTCCATCCATGGCTACACCTTC. It yields the protein CATEGGSIHGYTF. The genes are TRBV6-5 and TRBJ1-2; a possible D gene is TRBD1 (6 bases). Germline CDR1 and CDR2: MNHEY and SVGAGI. The V end lost 10 bases, the J end lost 6 bases, and 18 bases lay between the germline ends. The CDR3 has 13 amino acids.

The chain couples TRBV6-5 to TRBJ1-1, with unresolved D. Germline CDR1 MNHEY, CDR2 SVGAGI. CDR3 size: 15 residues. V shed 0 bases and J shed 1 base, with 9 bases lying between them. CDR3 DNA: TGTGCCAGCAGTTACTCGGCCGTACCGAACACTGAAGCTTTCTTT. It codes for CASSYSAVPNTEAFF.

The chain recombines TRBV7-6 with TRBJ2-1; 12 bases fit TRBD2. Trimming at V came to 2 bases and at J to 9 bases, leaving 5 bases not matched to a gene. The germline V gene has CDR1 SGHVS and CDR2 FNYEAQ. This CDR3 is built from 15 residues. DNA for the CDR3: TGTGCCAGCAGCTTATCTAGCGGGAGGGCGAGTGAGCAGTTCTTC. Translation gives CASSLSSGRASEQFF.

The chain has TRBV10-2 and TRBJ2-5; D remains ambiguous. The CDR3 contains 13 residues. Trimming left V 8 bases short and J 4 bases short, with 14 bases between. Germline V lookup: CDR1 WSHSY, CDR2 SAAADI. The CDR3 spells CASSSTNIETQYF. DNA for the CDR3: TGCGCCAGCTCCTCAACTAATATAGAGACCCAGTACTTC.

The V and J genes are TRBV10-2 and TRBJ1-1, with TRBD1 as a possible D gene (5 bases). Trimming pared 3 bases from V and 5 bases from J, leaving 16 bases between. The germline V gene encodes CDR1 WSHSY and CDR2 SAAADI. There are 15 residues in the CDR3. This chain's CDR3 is CASSDGSGQGTEAFF. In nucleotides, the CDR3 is TGCGCCAGCAGTGATGGTTCCGGCCAGGGAACTGAAGCTTTCTTT.

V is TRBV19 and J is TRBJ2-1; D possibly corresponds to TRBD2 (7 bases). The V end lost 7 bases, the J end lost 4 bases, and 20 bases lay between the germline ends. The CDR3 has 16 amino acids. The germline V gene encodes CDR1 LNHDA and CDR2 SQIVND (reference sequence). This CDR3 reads CASTPVVGGGYNEQFF. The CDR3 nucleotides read TGTGCCAGTACCCCCGTGGTGGGAGGGGGATACAATGAGCAGTTCTTC.